A selection of T cell receptor beta chains follows, all from one sample in a study of T cells in Graves' hyperthyroidism and ophthalmopathy. TCRdb reanalysed the multiplex PCR reads using MiXCR and keeps one entry per CDR3 protein. The table lists under 350,000 distinct CDR3 sequences, 12% to 15% of them singletons. Sequenced: blood. These receptors all come from a middle-aged woman with Graves' hyperthyroidism. The CDR3 runs from the conserved cysteine through the conserved F or W.

CALLPGLSVSGVYGYTF	TRBV30	TRBJ1-2
CASSSVTGWAEETQYF	TRBV6-1	TRBJ2-5
CASSLRPGSEYNSPLHF	TRBV5-5	TRBJ1-6
CASSLHGQGYVNEQFF	TRBV3-1	TRBJ2-1
CSAITSGRSTDTQYF	TRBV20-1	TRBJ2-3
CASSPWRRVNSGNTIYF	TRBV12-3/TRBV12-4	TRBJ1-3
CASNKAGTGNRNYGYTF	TRBV7-9	TRBJ1-2
CASSSGRNEKLFF	TRBV28	TRBJ1-4
CASSALPTGGETQYF	TRBV9	TRBJ2-5
CASTPSGGYGYTF	TRBV7-2	TRBJ1-2
CASSLGFSTNEKLFF	TRBV13	TRBJ1-4
CSARSGTGAGYTF	TRBV20-1	TRBJ1-2
CASRGIGAGTGELFF	TRBV21-1	TRBJ2-2
CASSLGLAGGVGTFRIYEQYF	TRBV28	TRBJ2-7
CASSLERTGYGYTF	TRBV13	TRBJ1-2
CSARDDLAGYNEQFF	TRBV20-1	TRBJ2-1
CASSRVRERRTEAFF	TRBV4-1	TRBJ1-1
CASSVQGITEAFF	TRBV3-1	TRBJ1-1
CASSEVAGRDEQFF	TRBV6-1	TRBJ2-1
CSAYYVGLGSEQFF	TRBV20-1	TRBJ2-1
CASNSGAHTGELFF	TRBV10-2	TRBJ2-2
CAIRESPDYEQYF	TRBV10-3	TRBJ2-7